This entry is about one TCR beta chain. This entry comes from a study of blood T cell repertoires in COVID-19. This CDR3 is 13 amino acids long. Per the germline V gene, CDR1 is LGHDT and CDR2 is YNNKEL (reference sequence). Trimming removed 1 base from V and 7 bases from J, with 8 bases in between. Under the authors' procedure: Reference gene primer amplification yielded estimated nucleated cell counts. Some clones are missing from TCRdb's copy, which holds only in-frame ones; the method was immunoSEQ multiplex PCR. V and J calls and clone size are those listed in that table; D and trimming were worked out from the DNA. Among under 250,000 clones listed, about 80% were seen once.

The V gene is TRBV3-1 (or the pseudogene TRBV3-2), the J gene TRBJ1-5; D remains ambiguous. This sequence was found in a woman aged 25 to 39 who had recovered from COVID-19. The sequencing sample was made of peripheral blood. CDR3 DNA sequence: TGTGCCAGCAGCCAAGGACTTGACCAGCCCCAGCATTTT. Its protein product is CASSQGLDQPQHF.